The 18 T cell receptor beta chains listed next were all sequenced from one sample in a study of technical replicates of blood from several donors. Method: immunoSEQ multiplex PCR; TCRdb's copy keeps in-frame clones and lacks some. The sample consists of 80,000 or so clones, about 98% of them appearing once. Sequenced material: T cells isolated from PBMCs. These receptor sequences come from a human donor in good health.

The CDR3 protein is CASTNPGLGQPQHF. The CDR3, as DNA: TGTGCCAGCACCAACCCAGGGCTAGGCCAGCCCCAGCATTTT. This chain joins TRBV6-5 and TRBJ1-5; D may be TRBD1 (5 bases). The ends were cut back, 7 bases at V and 7 bases at J, with 17 bases in the middle. CDR1 is MNHEY and CDR2 is SVGAGI in the germline V gene. This CDR3 comprises 14 residues.

This chain links TRBV11-1 with TRBJ2-1; D remains ambiguous. The CDR3 is 14 amino acids. Looked up from germline, CDR1 is SGHAT and CDR2 is FQDESV (reference sequence). V was cut by 0 bases and J by 9 bases, with 12 bases left in between. The CDR3 nucleotides are TGTGCCAGCAGCTTAGCTCAGGCGTACGTTGAGCAGTTCTTC. Its translation: CASSLAQAYVEQFF.

The chain combines TRBV6-4 with TRBJ2-7; D not resolved. Germline loops: CDR1 MRHNA, CDR2 SNTAGT. CDR3 size: 11 residues. V was cut by 6 bases and J by 4 bases, with 7 bases left in between. The CDR3 region has the DNA TGTGCCAGCAGCCCAGTTTACGAGCAGTACTTC. Translated, it gives CASSPVYEQYF.

The V call is TRBV6-6, the J call TRBJ2-2; 8 bases line up with TRBD1. The germline CDR1 and CDR2 sequences are MNHNY and SVGAGI (reference sequence). The length of the CDR3 is 15 residues. V was clipped by 3 bases and J by 5 bases; unmatched bases: 5. This CDR3 is CASSYWTGRTGELFF. The CDR3 coding sequence is TGTGCCAGCAGTTATTGGACAGGGAGGACCGGGGAGCTGTTTTTT.

The chain links TRBV18 to TRBJ1-6; D might be TRBD1 (5 bases). The V gene lost 4 bases and the J gene lost 7 bases, with 8 bases spanning the gap. The germline gives CDR1 KGHSH, CDR2 LQKENI. The CDR3 consists of 13 residues. This CDR3 is CASSLGENSPLHF. The DNA of the CDR3 is TGTGCCAGCTCACTAGGGGAAAATTCACCCCTCCACTTT.

This clone was observed a handful of times. V and J are TRBV6-5 and TRBJ2-1; a possible D gene is TRBD2 (6 bases). With 8 bases removed from V and 14 bases from J, the gap between germline ends came to 13 bases. The germline V gene has CDR1 MNHEY and CDR2 SVGAGI. This CDR3 comprises 10 residues. The CDR3 bases are TGTGCCAGCCGGAGCGGAGGGGAGTTCTTC. Its protein is CASRSGGEFF.

J is TRBJ2-7 and V is TRBV2; D is ambiguous. Germline-derived CDR1 and CDR2 are SNHLY and FYNNEI. Trimming took 2 bases from V and 6 from J, leaving 11 bases between them. This CDR3 is built from 13 residues. DNA of the CDR3: TGTGCCAGCAGTGAAACGCTTTCCGGCGAGCAGTACTTC. It is translated as CASSETLSGEQYF.

The rearrangement joins TRBV4-1 to TRBJ1-4; D is unclear. Germline assignment: CDR1 MGHRA and CDR2 YSYEKL. V lost 1 base and J lost 4, with 10 bases in between. The CDR3 sequence is 15 residues long. CDR3 amino acids: CASSQVGRNNEKLFF. In DNA, the CDR3 is TGCGCCAGCAGCCAAGTCGGCAGGAATAATGAAAAACTGTTTTTT.

This chain links TRBV30 with TRBJ1-2, with D unresolved. V shed 1 base and J shed 8 bases, with 14 bases lying between them. The CDR3 is made up of 13 amino acids. Looked up from germline, CDR1 is GTSNPN and CDR2 is SVGIG (reference sequence). CDR3 sequence: CAWSETDAGGYTF. In DNA, the CDR3 is TGTGCCTGGAGTGAAACCGACGCGGGGGGCTACACCTTC.

The chain carries TRBV5-1 and TRBJ2-5; D may be TRBD1 (6 bases). This CDR3 spans 14 amino acids. V lost 0 bases and J 4 bases, leaving 10 bases between the germline ends. Germline loops: CDR1 SGHRS, CDR2 YFSETQ. CDR3 bases: TGCGCCAGCAGCTTGGACAGGGTTACAGAGACCCAGTACTTC. Translated, it gives CASSLDRVTETQYF.

The CDR3 DNA reads TGTGCCAGTAGTGCAATAGACAGGGACACAGATACGCAGTATTTT. Its translation is CASSAIDRDTDTQYF. The chain employs TRBV19 and TRBJ2-3, with TRBD1 identical over 7 bases. This CDR3 has 15 residues. Per the germline V gene, CDR1 is LNHDA and CDR2 is SQIVND (reference sequence). The J segment lost 2 bases and the V segment lost 5 bases, leaving 7 bases of the junction unmatched.

Points on this clone: One end of the junction is discordant with germline, which a read error may explain. The chain uses TRBV7-7 and TRBJ2-7; the D gene is possibly TRBD1 (6 bases). This CDR3 is built from 15 residues. Germline CDR1 reads SSHAT; CDR2 reads FNYEAQ (reference sequence). The CDR3 protein is CASSLEQGSTYEQYF. The CDR3 DNA reads TGTGCTAGCAGCTTAGAACAGGGCAGTACCTACGAGCAGTACTTC.

The chain combines TRBV28 with TRBJ2-5, with 9 nucleotides matching TRBD2. The CDR3 sequence is 17 residues long. The V gene's germline CDR1 is MDHEN and CDR2 SYDVKM. Trimming at V came to 3 bases and at J to 2 bases, leaving 10 bases not matched to a gene. CDR3 nucleotide sequence: TGTGCCAGCAGTTTTGATCCTAGCGGGACTTTTCAAGAGACCCAGTACTTC. Translated: CASSFDPSGTFQETQYF. Using reference TRBV28 and TRBJ2-5 for the parts outside the CDR3, the full variable domain is DVKVTQSSRYLVKRTGEKVFLECVQDMDHENMFWYRQDPGLGLRLIYFSYDVKMKEKGDIPEGYSVSREKKERFSLILESASTNQTSMYLCASSFDPSGTFQETQYFGPGTRLLVL.

The genes are TRBV6-1 and TRBJ2-5; D is undetermined. Germline V lookup: CDR1 MNHNS, CDR2 SASEGT. The CDR3 totals 14 residues. Trimming removed 0 bases at V and 5 bases at J, with 10 bases between. CDR3 region: CASSEARVRETQYF. CDR3 bases: TGTGCCAGCAGTGAAGCGCGAGTGCGGGAGACCCAGTACTTC.

This sequence joins TRBV2 and TRBJ2-3; no clear D gene. CDR3 size: 15 residues. V lost 1 base and J 1 base, leaving 9 bases between the germline ends. Germline assignment: CDR1 SNHLY and CDR2 FYNNEI. As DNA, the CDR3 is TGTGCCAGCAGTGAAGGAAGAGCCCGCACAGATACGCAGTATTTT. Translating it yields CASSEGRARTDTQYF.

The genes are TRBV6-4 and TRBJ2-1; 11 nucleotides agree with TRBD2. V gave up 6 bases and J gave up 7 bases; unmatched junction bases: 8. The CDR3 has 15 residues. The germline V gene has CDR1 MRHNA and CDR2 SNTAGT. CDR3 bases: TGTGCCAGCAGCGAACTAGCGGGGGTAGGGAATGAGCAGTTCTTC. Amino acids: CASSELAGVGNEQFF.

The chain links TRBV4-1 to TRBJ1-1, with D unresolved. V was shortened by 5 bases and J by 1 base, with 11 bases between the two germline ends. CDR1 MGHRA and CDR2 YSYEKL come from the germline V gene. The CDR3 contains 14 residues. The CDR3 nucleotides are TGCGCCAGCAGCTCACCCGGGAAGAACACTGAAGCTTTCTTT. It yields the protein CASSSPGKNTEAFF.

The rearrangement links TRBV5-1 to TRBJ2-1; D possibly corresponds to TRBD2 (5 bases). The CDR3 extends over 11 amino acids. The V gene's germline CDR1 is SGHRS and CDR2 YFSETQ. The V and J ends lost 5 bases and 9 bases respectively, with 9 bases between them. The CDR3 coding sequence is TGCGCCAGCAGGTATAGCGTTGAGCAGTTCTTC. Amino acids: CASRYSVEQFF.